This TCR beta chain stems from a study of OX40 agonist ivuxolimab in advanced cancers. Study overall: Patients received intravenous ivuxolimab every 2 weeks at 0.01 to 10 mg/kg. In three patients, partial responses were observed, one with hepatocellular carcinoma and two with cutaneous melanoma.

Points on this clone: Its antigen remains unidentified.

The method was immunoSEQ multiplex PCR; TCRdb's version includes in-frame clones alone and lacks a portion of them. Counted here are about 68,000 clones, about 83% occurring once; the ten biggest clones make up 6.9%. Study-level points and caveats: Normalized T-cell clonal expansion was also low in some nonresponders. The average count of expanded clones was higher among CD8+ T cells than among CD4+.

V was clipped by 4 bases and J by 2 bases, with 13 bases between them. The CDR3 sequence is 15 residues long. Germline values: CDR1 LGHNA, CDR2 YSLEER. The V and J genes are TRBV4-3 and TRBJ2-3; D call uncertain. The input for sequencing was CD4+ or CD8+ T cells sorted from blood, taken in a trial of the OX40 agonist ivuxolimab. This TCR derives from an adult with an advanced solid tumor such as melanoma, head and neck, liver or kidney cancer. The CDR3 protein is CASSPLGPFTDTQYF. DNA of the CDR3: TGCGCCAGCAGCCCCCTGGGTCCCTTCACAGATACGCAGTATTTT.